This record concerns one TCR beta chain sequence. What it binds is not known. This sample is part of a study of siplizumab effects on memory and regulatory T cells. Study-wide points: It seemed that naive T cells were more diverse than memory cells and were major contributors to the alloresponse. Controls showed an average of around 26% Treg-derived mappable alloreactive CD4+ clones, while siplizumab showed 65% to 70%.

The germline CDR1 and CDR2 sequences are SGHNT and YYREEE (reference sequence). V was cut by 4 bases and J by 5 bases, with 20 bases left in between. This CDR3 has 16 amino acids. TCRdb's table, derived via immunoSEQ multiplex PCR, lists solely in-frame clones and lacks some. The sample holds roughly 50,000 clones, 95% to 97% seen once. The sample taken for sequencing was naive CD4+ T cells sorted from blood. The rearrangement links TRBV5-4 to TRBJ2-3, with D possibly being TRBD1 or TRBD2 (6 bases each). The TCR originated in a human donor in good health. The CDR3 nucleotides are TGTGCCAGCAGCGGTGATCCCCACGGGGGCAGAGATACGCAGTATTTT. Translation: CASSGDPHGGRDTQYF.